This TCR beta chain comes out of a study of blood T cells in healthy people across ages. Background on the study: Template-switching capture recovered about one barcoded beta molecule per two T cells.

The CDR3 consists of 17 residues. V gave up 6 bases and J gave up 0 bases; unmatched junction bases: 7. Germline assignment: CDR1 LGHDT and CDR2 YNNKEL (reference sequence). A second PCR of roughly 7 to 11 cycles used a sample-barcoded 5' primer and a J-beta primer mix. Each TCR beta cDNA got a 12-nucleotide random molecular identifier. TCRdb re-analysed the 5' RACE reads in MiXCR, keeping a single row per CDR3 protein. The sample records nearly 1 million distinct CDR3 sequences, roughly half being singletons. Comment on this clonotype: Its cognate antigen is unknown.

Study-wide points: Possibly, changes in expanded clonotypes were confounded because donor CMV status was unknown.

Each donor's blood draw was around 10 milliliters of peripheral blood. The chain recombines TRBV3-1 with TRBJ2-6; 8 bases align to TRBD1. The TCR sequence derives from a woman in her sixties in good health. The specimen sequenced was blood. This chain's CDR3 is CASRSGTGRSGANVLTF. The DNA of the CDR3 is TGTGCCAGCAGGTCCGGGACAGGCCGCTCTGGGGCCAACGTCCTGACTTTC.